Reported below is one TCR beta chain. What it recognizes is unknown. The assay was immunoSEQ multiplex PCR, and TCRdb's table has in-frame clones only and misses some. The table records over 110,000 clones, 85% to 90% of them present only once. The sample originates from a study of T cell responses to AZD1222 COVID-19 vaccine. Study observations and caveats: At study baseline, merely more than 5 AZD1222 recipients were seropositive.

V was cut by 0 bases and J by 0 bases, with 12 bases left in between. The CDR3 sequence is 16 residues long. The V gene's germline CDR1 is SGHRS and CDR2 YFSETQ. Material: peripheral blood, obtained on day 0 of AZD1222 vaccination. The V gene is TRBV5-1, the J gene TRBJ1-1; the D is unclear. This TCR derives from an adult in good health. CDR3 nucleotide sequence: TGCGCCAGCAGCTTGGTGGGTGGAACCATGAACACTGAAGCTTTCTTT. It is translated as CASSLVGGTMNTEAFF.